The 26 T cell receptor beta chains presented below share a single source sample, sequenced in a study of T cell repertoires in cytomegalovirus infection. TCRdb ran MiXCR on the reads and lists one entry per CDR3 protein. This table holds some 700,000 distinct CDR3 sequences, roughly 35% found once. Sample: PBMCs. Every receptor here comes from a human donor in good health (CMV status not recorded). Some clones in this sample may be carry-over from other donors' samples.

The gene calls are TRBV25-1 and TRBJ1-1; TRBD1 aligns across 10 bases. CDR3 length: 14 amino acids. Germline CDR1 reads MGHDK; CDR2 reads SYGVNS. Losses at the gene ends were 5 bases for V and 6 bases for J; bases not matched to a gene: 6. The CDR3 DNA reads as TGTGCCAGCAGTAGACAGGGGGCTTGGCCTGAAGCTTTCTTT. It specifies CASSRQGAWPEAFF.

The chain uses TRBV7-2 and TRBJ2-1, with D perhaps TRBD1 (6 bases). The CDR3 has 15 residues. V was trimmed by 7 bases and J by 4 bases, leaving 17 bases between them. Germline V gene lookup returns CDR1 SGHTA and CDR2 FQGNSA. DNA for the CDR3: TGTGCCAGCATCTCAAAAACAGGGTCATACAATGAGCAGTTCTTC. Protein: CASISKTGSYNEQFF.

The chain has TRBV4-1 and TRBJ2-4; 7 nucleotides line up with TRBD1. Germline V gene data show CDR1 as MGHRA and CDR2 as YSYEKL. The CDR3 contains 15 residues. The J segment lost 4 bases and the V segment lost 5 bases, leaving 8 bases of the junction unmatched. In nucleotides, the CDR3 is TGCGCCAGCAGCTACCCCGCGACAGGGAAAAACATTCAGTACTTC. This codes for CASSYPATGKNIQYF.

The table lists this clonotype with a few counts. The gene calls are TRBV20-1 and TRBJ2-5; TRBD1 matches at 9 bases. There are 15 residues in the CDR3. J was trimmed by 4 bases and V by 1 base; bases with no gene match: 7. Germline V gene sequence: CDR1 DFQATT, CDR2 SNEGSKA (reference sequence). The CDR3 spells CSARGGQGGRETQYF. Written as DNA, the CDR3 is TGCAGTGCTAGAGGGGGACAGGGAGGTCGAGAGACCCAGTACTTC.

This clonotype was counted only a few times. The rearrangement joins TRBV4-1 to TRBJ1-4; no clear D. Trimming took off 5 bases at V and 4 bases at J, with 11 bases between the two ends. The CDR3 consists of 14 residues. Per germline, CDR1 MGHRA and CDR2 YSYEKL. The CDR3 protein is CASSYGFLNEKLFF. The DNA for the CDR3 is TGCGCCAGCAGCTACGGGTTCCTTAATGAAAAACTGTTTTTT.

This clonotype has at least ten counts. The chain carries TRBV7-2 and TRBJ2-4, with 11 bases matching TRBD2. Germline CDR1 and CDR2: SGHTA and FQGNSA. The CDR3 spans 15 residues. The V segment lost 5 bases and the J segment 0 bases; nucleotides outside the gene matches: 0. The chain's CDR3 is CASSGLAGAKNIQYF. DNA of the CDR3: TGTGCCAGCAGCGGACTAGCGGGAGCCAAAAACATTCAGTACTTC. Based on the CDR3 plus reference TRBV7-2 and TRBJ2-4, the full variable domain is GAGVSQSPSNKVTEKGKDVELRCDPISGHTALYWYRQSLGQGLEFLIYFQGNSAPDKSGLPSDRFSAERTGGSVSTLTIQRTQQEDSAVYLCASSGLAGAKNIQYFGAGTRLSVL.

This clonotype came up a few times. CDR3 sequence: CASSQEPRQPQHF. Written as DNA, the CDR3 is TGTGCCAGCAGCCAAGAACCGAGGCAGCCCCAGCATTTT. The genes are TRBV12-3 or TRBV12-4 and TRBJ1-5, with D uncertain. The ends were cut back, 6 bases at V and 7 bases at J, with 13 bases in the middle. The CDR3 runs to 13 residues.

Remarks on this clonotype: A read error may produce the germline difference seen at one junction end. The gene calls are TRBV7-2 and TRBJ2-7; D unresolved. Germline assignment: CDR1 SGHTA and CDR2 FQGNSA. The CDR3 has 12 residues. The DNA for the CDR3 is TGTGCCCGCAGCCCCAACATCTACTATCAGTACTTC. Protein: CARSPNIYYQYF.

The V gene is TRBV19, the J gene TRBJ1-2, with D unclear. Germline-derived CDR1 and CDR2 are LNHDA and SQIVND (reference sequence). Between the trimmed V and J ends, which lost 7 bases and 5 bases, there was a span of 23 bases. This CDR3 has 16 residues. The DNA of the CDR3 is TGTGCCAGTATTCAATCCCTCCTTGTGGAACAATATGGCTACACCTTC. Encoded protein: CASIQSLLVEQYGYTF.

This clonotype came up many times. CDR3 sequence reads: CASSLYRQETQYF. CDR3 bases: TGTGCCAGCAGCTTATATCGTCAAGAGACCCAGTACTTC. This chain connects TRBV7-6 to TRBJ2-5, with D uncertain. The CDR3 sequence is 13 residues long. V dropped 2 bases and J dropped 2 bases, with 6 bases sitting between them. CDR1 and CDR2 (germline): SGHVS, FNYEAQ.

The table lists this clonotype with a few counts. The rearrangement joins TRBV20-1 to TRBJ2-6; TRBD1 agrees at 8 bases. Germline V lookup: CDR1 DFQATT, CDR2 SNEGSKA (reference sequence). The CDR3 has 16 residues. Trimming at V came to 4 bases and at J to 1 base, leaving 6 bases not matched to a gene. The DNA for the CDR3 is TGCAGTGCTATCGAGGACAGGGCGTCTGGGGCCAACGTCCTGACTTTC. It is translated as CSAIEDRASGANVLTF.

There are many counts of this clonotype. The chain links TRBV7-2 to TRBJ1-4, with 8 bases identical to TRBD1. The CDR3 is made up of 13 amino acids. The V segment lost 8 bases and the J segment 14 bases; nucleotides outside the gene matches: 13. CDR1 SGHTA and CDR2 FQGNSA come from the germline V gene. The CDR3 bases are TGTGCCAGCGCCTCACAGGGGGATGGATTCCTGTTTTTT. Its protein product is CASASQGDGFLFF. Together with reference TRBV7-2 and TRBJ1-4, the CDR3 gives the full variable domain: GAGVSQSPSNKVTEKGKDVELRCDPISGHTALYWYRQSLGQGLEFLIYFQGNSAPDKSGLPSDRFSAERTGGSVSTLTIQRTQQEDSAVYLCASASQGDGFLFFGSGTQLSVL.

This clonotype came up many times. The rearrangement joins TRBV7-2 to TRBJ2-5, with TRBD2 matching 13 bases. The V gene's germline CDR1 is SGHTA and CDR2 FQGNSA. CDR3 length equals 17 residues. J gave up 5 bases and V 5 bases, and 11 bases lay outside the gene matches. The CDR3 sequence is CASSPQGLAGARETQYF. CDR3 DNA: TGTGCCAGCAGCCCACAAGGACTAGCGGGAGCTAGGGAGACCCAGTACTTC.

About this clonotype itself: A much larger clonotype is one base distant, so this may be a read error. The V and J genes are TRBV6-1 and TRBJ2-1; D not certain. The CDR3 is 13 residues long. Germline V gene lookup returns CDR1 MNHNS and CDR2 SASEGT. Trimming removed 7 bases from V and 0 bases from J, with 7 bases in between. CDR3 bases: TGTGCCAGCAACCCAAGCTCCTACAATGAGCAGTTCTTC. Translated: CASNPSSYNEQFF.

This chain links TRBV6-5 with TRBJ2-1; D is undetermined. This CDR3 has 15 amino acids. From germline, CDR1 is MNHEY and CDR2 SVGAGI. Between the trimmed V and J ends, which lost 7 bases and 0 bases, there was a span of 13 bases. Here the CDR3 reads CASMEFRSSYNEQFF. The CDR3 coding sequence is TGTGCCAGCATGGAATTTCGGAGCTCCTACAATGAGCAGTTCTTC.

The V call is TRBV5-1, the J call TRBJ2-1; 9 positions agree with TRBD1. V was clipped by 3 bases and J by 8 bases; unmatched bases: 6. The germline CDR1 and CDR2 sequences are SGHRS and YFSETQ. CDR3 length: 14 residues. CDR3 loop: CASSSGQGPDEQFF. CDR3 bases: TGCGCCAGCAGCTCGGGACAGGGTCCGGATGAGCAGTTCTTC.

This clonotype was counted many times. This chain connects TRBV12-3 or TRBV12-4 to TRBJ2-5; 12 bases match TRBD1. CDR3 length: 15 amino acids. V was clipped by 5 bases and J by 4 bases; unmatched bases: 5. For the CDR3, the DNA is TGTGCCAGCAGTCCGCGGGACAGGGGGCGAGAGACCCAGTACTTC. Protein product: CASSPRDRGRETQYF.

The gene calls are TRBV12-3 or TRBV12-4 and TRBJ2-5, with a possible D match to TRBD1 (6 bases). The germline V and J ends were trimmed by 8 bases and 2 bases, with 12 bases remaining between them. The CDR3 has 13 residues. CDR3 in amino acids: CASGYRAQETQYF. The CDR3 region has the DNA TGTGCCAGCGGATACAGGGCACAAGAGACCCAGTACTTC.

CDR3 nucleotide sequence: TGTGCCAGCAGCTTAGGTAGTAGGTATATCAATCAGCCCCAGCATTTT. Encoded protein: CASSLGSRYINQPQHF. J is TRBJ1-5 and V is TRBV7-9; unclear D gene. The V and J ends lost 1 base and 3 bases respectively, with 13 bases between them. This CDR3 contains 16 residues. Germline lookup yields CDR1 SEHNR and CDR2 FQNEAQ (reference sequence).

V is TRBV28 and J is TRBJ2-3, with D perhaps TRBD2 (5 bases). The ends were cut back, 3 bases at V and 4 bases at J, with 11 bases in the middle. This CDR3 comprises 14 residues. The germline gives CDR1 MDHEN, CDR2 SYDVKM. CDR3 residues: CASSFRTGSDTQYF. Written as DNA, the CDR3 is TGTGCCAGCAGTTTCAGGACTGGCTCAGATACGCAGTATTTT.

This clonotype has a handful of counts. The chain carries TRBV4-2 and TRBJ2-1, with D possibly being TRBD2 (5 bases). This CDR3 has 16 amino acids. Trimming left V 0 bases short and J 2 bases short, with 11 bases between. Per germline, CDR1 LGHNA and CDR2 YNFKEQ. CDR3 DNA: TGTGCCAGCAGCCAAGATCCTAGCTGGACCTACAATGAGCAGTTCTTC. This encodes CASSQDPSWTYNEQFF.

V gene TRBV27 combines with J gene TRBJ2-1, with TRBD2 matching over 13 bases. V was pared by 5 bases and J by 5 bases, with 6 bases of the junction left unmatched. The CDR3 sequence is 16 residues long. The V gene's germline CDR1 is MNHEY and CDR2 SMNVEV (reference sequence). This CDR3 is CASSALGTSGNNEQFF. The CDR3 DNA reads TGTGCCAGCAGTGCCCTCGGGACTAGCGGGAACAATGAGCAGTTCTTC.

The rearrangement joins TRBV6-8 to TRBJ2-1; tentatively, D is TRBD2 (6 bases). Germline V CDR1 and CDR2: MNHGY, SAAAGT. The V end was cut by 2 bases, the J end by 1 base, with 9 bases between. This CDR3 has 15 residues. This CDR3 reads CASSYRSGSYNEQFF. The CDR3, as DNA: TGTGCCAGCAGTTACCGAAGCGGGTCCTACAATGAGCAGTTCTTC.

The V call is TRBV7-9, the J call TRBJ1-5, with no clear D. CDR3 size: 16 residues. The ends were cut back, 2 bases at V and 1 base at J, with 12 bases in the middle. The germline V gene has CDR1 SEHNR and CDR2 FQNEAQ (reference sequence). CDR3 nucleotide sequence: TGTGCCAGCAGCTTATCTGGGAATAGGAGCAATCAGCCCCAGCATTTT. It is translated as CASSLSGNRSNQPQHF.

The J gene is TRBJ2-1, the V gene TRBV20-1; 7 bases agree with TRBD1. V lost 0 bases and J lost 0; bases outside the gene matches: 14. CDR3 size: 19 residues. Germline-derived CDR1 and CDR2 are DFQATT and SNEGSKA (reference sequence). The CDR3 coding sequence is TGCAGTGCTAGAGATTCCGGCAGGACAGGTATCAGCTCCTACAATGAGCAGTTCTTC. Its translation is CSARDSGRTGISSYNEQFF.

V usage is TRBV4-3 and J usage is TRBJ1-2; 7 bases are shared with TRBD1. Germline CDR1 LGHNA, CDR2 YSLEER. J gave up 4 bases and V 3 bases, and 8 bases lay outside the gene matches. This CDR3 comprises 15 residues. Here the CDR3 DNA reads TGCGCCAGCAGCCAGGTGGGACAGCTAACCTATGGCTACACCTTC. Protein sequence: CASSQVGQLTYGYTF.